Following are 6 T cell receptor beta chains from one sample sequenced in a study of blood T cell repertoires in COVID-19. Profiled with immunoSEQ multiplex PCR; TCRdb holds only in-frame clones, not every one. The table includes 150,000 or so clones, 70% to 90% detected once. Sequencing was done on a sample of peripheral blood. These TCRs come from a human donor in a cohort sampled during active COVID-19.

This chain's CDR3 is CASRETGDTGELFF. The CDR3 coding sequence is TGTGCCAGTAGAGAGACAGGGGACACCGGGGAGCTGTTTTTT. The chain employs TRBV19 and TRBJ2-2; 8 bases fit TRBD1. This CDR3 region has 14 residues. The J segment lost 3 bases and the V segment lost 6 bases, leaving 3 bases of the junction unmatched. Germline V gives CDR1 LNHDA, CDR2 SQIVND (reference sequence).

This clone was found a few times. The chain carries TRBV29-1 and TRBJ2-7, with D possibly being TRBD1 (6 bases). Trimming pared 3 bases from V and 0 bases from J, leaving 18 bases between. Looked up from germline, CDR1 is SQVTM and CDR2 is ANQGSEA. The CDR3 is made up of 16 amino acids. Here the CDR3 DNA reads TGCAGCGTTGACACCATTGAACAGGGAAGCTCCTACGAGCAGTACTTC. Its protein is CSVDTIEQGSSYEQYF.

This sequence joins TRBV7-2 and TRBJ1-2; TRBD1 agrees at 8 bases. V lost 4 bases to trimming and J lost 5 bases; unmatched junction nucleotides: 6. CDR1 is SGHTA and CDR2 is FQGNSA in the germline V gene. The CDR3 has 14 residues. This CDR3 is CASSSGQDLYGYTF. The CDR3 nucleotides are TGTGCCAGCAGCTCGGGACAGGATCTATATGGCTACACCTTC.

The CDR3 sequence: CASNWRTGGTRAYGYTF. The CDR3 DNA reads TGTGCCAGCAACTGGCGGACAGGGGGCACCAGGGCCTATGGCTACACCTTC. J is TRBJ1-2 and V is TRBV28, with 11 bases fitting TRBD1. CDR3 length: 17 residues. Losses at the gene ends were 7 bases for V and 4 bases for J; bases not matched to a gene: 14. Germline CDR1 is MDHEN and CDR2 is SYDVKM.

CDR3 coding DNA: TGTGCCAGCAGCCTATCGCCTCAAGCCAATGGCTACACCTTC. This codes for CASSLSPQANGYTF. The chain couples TRBV6-6 to TRBJ1-2; D is undetermined. There are 14 residues in the CDR3. Germline-derived CDR1 and CDR2 are MNHNY and SVGAGI (reference sequence). V was clipped by 6 bases and J by 6 bases, with 17 bases between them.

This clone was counted a single time. The chain is built from TRBV5-5 and TRBJ2-5; 7 nucleotides agree with TRBD1. This CDR3 has 15 amino acids. Germline lookup yields CDR1 SGHKS and CDR2 YYEKEE (reference sequence). J gave up 4 bases and V 2 bases, and 8 bases lay outside the gene matches. The CDR3 nucleotides read TGTGCCAGCAGCTTTGATCGCAGACAGGGAGAGACCCAGTACTTC. This gives the protein CASSFDRRQGETQYF.